The entry below describes one TCR beta chain. Generated by immunoSEQ multiplex PCR, the TCRdb table keeps only in-frame clones and is missing some. The sample lists about 510,000 clones; 60% to 80% were seen once. CDR1 is SNHLY and CDR2 is FYNNEI in the germline V gene. V was pared by 3 bases and J by 4 bases, with 6 bases of the junction left unmatched. The CDR3 totals 15 residues. The record originates from a study of shared clonotypes between healthy human individuals. The study drew its donors from healthy HIV-negative adults without recent acute infections or vaccinations. The receptor was isolated from a woman aged 40 to 50 in good health. Some clones in this sample may be carry-over from other donors' samples. The chain recombines TRBV2 with TRBJ2-1; 7 bases map to TRBD2. What was sequenced was PBMCs. The CDR3 loop reads CASSESLAVYNEQFF. CDR3 coding DNA: TGTGCCAGCAGTGAGAGTCTAGCGGTTTACAATGAGCAGTTCTTC.